These 29 T cell receptor beta chains share one sample of origin, sequenced in a study of T-cell memory formation after mild COVID-19. TCRdb processed the 5' RACE reads anew with MiXCR; each CDR3 protein has one entry. The sample lists more than 300,000 distinct CDR3 sequences, around an eighth seen once, with approximately 22% in the top ten. Material: PBMCs or a T cell subset sorted from them (not recorded which). These receptors were obtained from a man aged 18 to 30 who had mild COVID-19 (a few samples of this study predate the infection). Cell type and time point are not known.

This clonotype appeared many times. The chain recombines TRBV12-3 or TRBV12-4 with TRBJ2-5, with 8 bases matching TRBD2. The CDR3 covers 20 residues. J was trimmed by 2 bases and V by 3 bases; bases with no gene match: 20. CDR3 amino acids: CASSFFGRGANPPRQETQYF. The CDR3 DNA is TGTGCCAGCAGTTTCTTCGGGCGGGGGGCCAACCCGCCCCGACAAGAGACCCAGTACTTC.

In this sample, this clonotype turned up many times. The V and J genes are TRBV5-1 and TRBJ2-2; D is unresolved. The CDR3 spans 13 residues. The germline gives CDR1 SGHRS, CDR2 YFSETQ. The ends were cut back, 5 bases at V and 0 bases at J, with 5 bases in the middle. CDR3 sequence (DNA): TGCGCCAGCAGGCAGACGAACACCGGGGAGCTGTTTTTT. Translated, it gives CASRQTNTGELFF.

This clonotype was counted only a few times. V usage is TRBV7-8 and J usage is TRBJ2-7, with D possibly matching TRBD1 (6 bases). The length of the CDR3 is 13 residues. Germline values: CDR1 SGHVS, CDR2 FQNEAQ. V was clipped by 5 bases and J by 6 bases, with 14 bases between them. CDR3 in DNA: TGTGCCAGCAGCCCTACAGGGCCTGGCGAGCAGTACGTC. Its protein is CASSPTGPGEQYV.

The rearrangement uses TRBV5-1 and TRBJ2-1; D uncertain. The CDR3 sequence is 16 residues long. The ends were cut back, 0 bases at V and 0 bases at J, with 10 bases in the middle. The germline CDR1 and CDR2 sequences are SGHRS and YFSETQ. The CDR3 region is CASSLAGIVSYNEQFF. The DNA for the CDR3 is TGCGCCAGCAGCTTGGCCGGTATTGTCTCCTACAATGAGCAGTTCTTC.

This rearrangement joins TRBV6-2 or TRBV6-3 to TRBJ2-7; the match to TRBD1 covers 10 bases. CDR3 length equals 15 residues. The germline gives CDR1 MNHEY, CDR2 SVGEGT. Unmatched junction bases numbered 9, after V lost 6 bases and J lost 4 bases. The CDR3 loop reads CASRALGQGNYEQYV. Here the CDR3 DNA reads TGTGCCAGCAGAGCTCTGGGACAGGGGAATTACGAGCAGTACGTC.

This chain uses TRBV28 with TRBJ2-7, with TRBD1 matching over 10 bases. Germline CDR1 and CDR2: MDHEN and SYDVKM. The CDR3 covers 15 residues. After removal of 3 bases from V and 1 base from J, the junction contained 3 bases not matched to a gene. This CDR3 is CASSLGQGSSYEQYV. In DNA form, the CDR3 reads TGTGCCAGCAGTTTGGGACAGGGGTCTTCCTACGAGCAGTACGTC.

This chain uses TRBV12-3 or TRBV12-4 with TRBJ2-7; 7 bases match TRBD2. The CDR3 is made up of 15 amino acids. The junction had 9 bases not matched to a gene; V was cut back by 6 bases and J by 1 base. The DNA of the CDR3 is TGTGCCAGCAGAAACGCGGGGGACGGATCCTACGAGCAGTACTTC. It specifies CASRNAGDGSYEQYF.

This clonotype has a handful of counts. The chain employs TRBV4-2 and TRBJ2-5, with D perhaps matching TRBD1 or TRBD2 (6 bases each). Germline CDR1 and CDR2: LGHNA and YNFKEQ. The CDR3 is made up of 15 amino acids. The V and J ends lost 4 bases and 3 bases respectively, with 15 bases between them. The CDR3 DNA sequence: TGTGCCAGCAGCCGAGGGGGGCCTCTTGAAGAGACCCAGTACTTC. It specifies CASSRGGPLEETQYF.

The chain joins TRBV7-3 to TRBJ2-5; D gene unclear. CDR1 is SGHTA, CDR2 FQGTGA, per germline. This CDR3 region has 13 residues. V dropped 1 base and J dropped 3 bases, with 6 bases sitting between them. The CDR3, as DNA: TGTGCCAGCAGCTTAAGTGTGAAAGAGACCCAGTACTTC. It codes for CASSLSVKETQYF.

The chain carries TRBV5-5 and TRBJ2-3; D not resolved. CDR1 is SGHKS, CDR2 YYEKEE, per germline (reference sequence). V lost 0 bases and J lost 3, with 11 bases in between. This CDR3 is 15 amino acids long. The CDR3 bases are TGTGCCAGCAGCTTGGAGGTGGGCAGGACAGATACGCAGTATTTT. Translation gives CASSLEVGRTDTQYF.

This clonotype was observed a handful of times. The V gene is TRBV7-9, the J gene TRBJ1-1; 7 nucleotides agree with TRBD1. J gave up 10 bases and V 5 bases, and 4 bases lay outside the gene matches. Germline CDR1 reads SEHNR; CDR2 reads FQNEAQ (reference sequence). CDR3 length equals 11 residues. The CDR3 is CASSLRGGAFF. The CDR3 DNA follows: TGTGCCAGCAGCCTCAGGGGGGGAGCTTTCTTT.

This clonotype came up many times. The chain has TRBV7-9 and TRBJ1-1; D gene ambiguous. Trimming stripped 3 bases from V and 0 bases from J, with 8 bases between. The CDR3 consists of 14 residues. Looked up from germline, CDR1 is SEHNR and CDR2 is FQNEAQ (reference sequence). The CDR3 region is CASSFWALNTEAFF. The DNA for the CDR3 is TGTGCCAGCAGCTTTTGGGCCTTGAACACTGAAGCTTTCTTT. Full variable domain (rest looked up from reference TRBV7-9 and TRBJ1-1): DTGVSQNPRHKITKRGQNVTFRCDPISEHNRLYWYRQTLGQGPEFLTYFQNEAQLEKSRLLSDRFSAERPKGSFSTLEIQRTEQGDSAMYLCASSFWALNTEAFFGQGTRLTVV.

This clonotype has a count of ten or more. J is TRBJ2-5 and V is TRBV2; D possibly corresponds to TRBD1 (6 bases). Per the germline V gene, CDR1 is SNHLY and CDR2 is FYNNEI. Trimming stripped 11 bases from V and 4 bases from J, with 14 bases between. CDR3 length equals 12 residues. This CDR3 reads CAVRTVAETQYF. The CDR3 DNA is TGTGCCGTAAGGACAGTCGCAGAGACCCAGTACTTC.

This clonotype came up a few times. The rearrangement uses TRBV7-9 and TRBJ2-7, with 7 bases that match TRBD1. The V gene's germline CDR1 is SEHNR and CDR2 FQNEAQ (reference sequence). J was trimmed by 3 bases and V by 6 bases; bases with no gene match: 11. The CDR3 sequence is 15 residues long. The chain's CDR3 is CASRLAGTASYEQYF. The CDR3 nucleotides are TGTGCCAGCAGACTCGCCGGGACAGCGAGCTACGAGCAGTACTTC.

In this sample, this clonotype turned up a few times. The chain employs TRBV7-9 and TRBJ2-5, with D perhaps TRBD1 (6 bases). The germline V gene has CDR1 SEHNR and CDR2 FQNEAQ (reference sequence). V was shortened by 5 bases and J by 0 bases, with 13 bases between the two germline ends. The CDR3 has 15 amino acids. CDR3 bases: TGTGCCAGCAGCATGCGGCAGGGGTACCAAGAGACCCAGTACTTC. It codes for CASSMRQGYQETQYF.

This clonotype was recorded at least ten times. The chain employs TRBV4-3 and TRBJ2-1, with D maybe TRBD1 (6 bases). The CDR3 is 16 amino acids. The ends were cut back, 1 base at V and 7 bases at J, with 17 bases in the middle. CDR1 and CDR2 (germline): LGHNA, YSLEER. CDR3 coding DNA: TGCGCCAGCAGCCAAGGTACAGGGCCCACCGGGAATGAGCAGTTCTTC. Its protein product is CASSQGTGPTGNEQFF.

J is TRBJ2-2 and V is TRBV7-8; no reliable D call. Trimming stripped 1 base from V and 0 bases from J, with 12 bases between. Germline V gene data show CDR1 as SGHVS and CDR2 as FQNEAQ. CDR3 length equals 17 residues. CDR3 amino acids: CASSLVVGQANTGELFF. In DNA, the CDR3 is TGTGCCAGCAGCTTAGTAGTCGGGCAGGCGAACACCGGGGAGCTGTTTTTT. The full variable domain, completed using reference TRBV7-8 and TRBJ2-2, is GAGVSQSPRYKVAKRGQDVALRCDPISGHVSLFWYQQALGQGPEFLTYFQNEAQLDKSGLPSDRFFAERPEGSVSTLKIQRTQQEDSAVYLCASSLVVGQANTGELFFGEGSRLTVL.

This chain connects TRBV7-2 to TRBJ1-2, with 7 positions matching TRBD1. J lost 4 bases, V lost 8 bases, and 10 bases had no gene match. The CDR3 length is 14 residues. Per the germline V gene, CDR1 is SGHTA and CDR2 is FQGNSA. The CDR3 is CASSRGGEGYGYTF. In DNA form, the CDR3 reads TGTGCCAGCTCCCGAGGGGGCGAGGGCTATGGCTACACCTTC.

The rearrangement links TRBV29-1 to TRBJ2-1, with 7 bases lining up with TRBD2. This CDR3 spans 14 amino acids. The germline V gene encodes CDR1 SQVTM and CDR2 ANQGSEA. J gave up 3 bases and V 3 bases, and 5 bases lay outside the gene matches. CDR3 protein: CSVEFRGSYNEQFF. DNA of the CDR3: TGCAGCGTTGAGTTCCGCGGGAGCTACAATGAGCAGTTCTTC.

This clonotype has a count of ten or more. J is TRBJ1-1 and V is TRBV7-2; D unresolved. V lost 5 bases and J 0 bases, leaving 19 bases between the germline ends. This CDR3 spans 17 amino acids. Germline-derived CDR1 and CDR2 are SGHTA and FQGNSA. The CDR3 sequence is CASSLLSAGRMNTEAFF. The CDR3 coding sequence is TGTGCCAGCAGCCTATTATCAGCGGGCAGGATGAACACTGAAGCTTTCTTT.

The rearrangement links TRBV20-1 to TRBJ1-1; D may be TRBD1 (6 bases). The V end lost 6 bases, the J end lost 7 bases, and 15 bases lay between the germline ends. Germline V gene lookup returns CDR1 DFQATT and CDR2 SNEGSKA (reference sequence). This CDR3 has 12 amino acids. The CDR3 region is CSAPLRGYEAFF. Written as DNA, the CDR3 is TGCAGTGCCCCCCTTAGGGGGTATGAAGCTTTCTTT.

The V gene is TRBV7-6, the J gene TRBJ2-3, with TRBD2 matching 7 bases. The length of the CDR3 is 18 residues. Germline-derived CDR1 and CDR2 are SGHVS and FNYEAQ. Germline trimming cut 1 base from V and 0 bases from J; bases unmatched to any gene: 10. The CDR3 sequence is CASSLGSSSGASTDTQYF. The CDR3 nucleotides read TGTGCCAGCAGCTTAGGGTCATCCAGCGGGGCTAGCACAGATACGCAGTATTTT.

CDR3: CASSLWMGEAFF. For the CDR3, the DNA is TGTGCCAGCAGCCTCTGGATGGGTGAAGCTTTCTTT. This rearrangement joins TRBV11-2 to TRBJ1-1; D uncertain. The CDR3 sequence is 12 residues long. The V end was cut by 5 bases, the J end by 7 bases, with 11 bases between. Germline lookup yields CDR1 SGHAT and CDR2 FQNNGV.

This clonotype has ten or more counts. The V and J genes are TRBV12-3 or TRBV12-4 and TRBJ2-5, with D possibly being TRBD1 or TRBD2 (5 bases each). Between the trimmed V and J ends, which lost 6 bases and 2 bases, there was a span of 13 bases. The length of the CDR3 is 14 residues. CDR3 sequence: CASSRGPTQETQYF. CDR3 coding DNA: TGTGCCAGCAGCCGGGGACCTACTCAAGAGACCCAGTACTTC.

This chain connects TRBV5-1 to TRBJ2-1, with a tentative D call TRBD1 (5 bases). V gave up 5 bases and J gave up 2 bases, with 8 bases separating them. This CDR3 is 13 amino acids long. The germline CDR1 and CDR2 sequences are SGHRS and YFSETQ. The CDR3: CASRDNTYNEQFF. The CDR3 region has the DNA TGCGCCAGCAGGGACAACACCTACAATGAGCAGTTCTTC.

This clonotype showed up just a few times. Written as DNA, the CDR3 is TGCGCCAGCAGCACAGGGCATAGCAATCAGCCCCAGCATTTT. Protein product: CASSTGHSNQPQHF. The chain recombines TRBV5-1 with TRBJ1-5, with D possibly matching TRBD1 (6 bases). Trimming took off 4 bases at V and 0 bases at J, with 8 bases between the two ends. CDR1 and CDR2 from the germline V gene are SGHRS and YFSETQ. The CDR3 runs to 14 residues. The full variable domain, in which reference TRBV5-1 and TRBJ1-5 provide the parts outside the CDR3, is KAGVTQTPRYLIKTRGQQVTLSCSPISGHRSVSWYQQTPGQGLQFLFEYFSETQRNKGNFPGRFSGRQFSNSRSEMNVSTLELGDSALYLCASSTGHSNQPQHFGDGTRLSIL.

In this sample, this clonotype turned up many times. The genes are TRBV4-3 and TRBJ2-3; D ambiguous. V lost 0 bases to trimming and J lost 6 bases, with 4 bases between them. The CDR3 extends over 12 amino acids. Looked up from germline, CDR1 is LGHNA and CDR2 is YSLEER. The CDR3 region is CASSQDLDTQYF. CDR3 in DNA: TGCGCCAGCAGCCAAGATCTTGATACGCAGTATTTT.

This chain uses TRBV9 with TRBJ1-1; D gene unclear. V was trimmed by 6 bases and J by 4 bases, leaving 7 bases between them. Germline V lookup: CDR1 SGDLS, CDR2 YYNGEE. This CDR3 has 11 residues. The CDR3 here is CASKEVTEAFF. CDR3 bases: TGTGCCAGCAAGGAGGTCACTGAAGCTTTCTTT. Full variable domain (rest looked up from reference TRBV9 and TRBJ1-1): DSGVTQTPKHLITATGQRVTLRCSPRSGDLSVYWYQQSLDQGLQFLIQYYNGEERAKGNILERFSAQQFPDLHSELNLSSLELGDSALYFCASKEVTEAFFGQGTRLTVV.

This clonotype was detected once. The V gene is TRBV7-2, the J gene TRBJ2-7, with 7 bases fitting TRBD1. This CDR3 has 15 amino acids. Germline V CDR1 and CDR2: SGHTA, FQGNSA. Losses at the gene ends were 5 bases for V and 6 bases for J; bases not matched to a gene: 13. CDR3 protein: CASSPIRDSHREQYF. As DNA, the CDR3 is TGTGCCAGCAGCCCGATTCGGGACAGTCACCGCGAGCAGTACTTC.